Listed below are T cell receptor beta chains from one sample, sequenced in a study of blood T cell repertoires in COVID-19. Clones were sequenced by immunoSEQ multiplex PCR, and TCRdb holds only the in-frame ones, with some missing. The sample includes around 250,000 clones, more than 80% of them seen just once. The source material was peripheral blood. The receptors shown here come from a woman aged 30 to 39 with active or convalescent COVID-19. Each CDR3 is given with its conserved first and last residue.

TRBV4-3	TRBJ2-4	CASSQGVAGDQNIQYF
TRBV19	TRBJ2-3	CASSSSGGGFADTQYF
TRBV10-2	TRBJ2-5	CASSESTRGAGGQETQYF
TRBV15	TRBJ2-2	CATSNTPGTSGGNTGELFF
TRBV7-9	TRBJ2-3	CASSLGGLAVTDTQYF
TRBV23-1	TRBJ2-1	CASWPRDRTYNEQFF
TRBV29-1	TRBJ2-5	CSVALGGGETQYF
TRBV7-2	TRBJ2-7	CASSLERESEQYF
TRBV3-1/TRBV3-2	TRBJ1-4	CAREGDGAGEKLFF
TRBV14	TRBJ2-7	CASSSRPLTRDNSYEQYF
TRBV29-1	TRBJ1-1	CSVVEAPVGTEAFF
TRBV28	TRBJ2-1	CASATGGAGSYNEQFF
TRBV19	TRBJ2-3	CASSPRGDTQYF
TRBV19	TRBJ1-1	CASSIAGDTEAFF
TRBV9	TRBJ2-1	CASSVSEGAHNEQFF
TRBV5-6	TRBJ2-1	CASSLGLRTSGNEQFF
TRBV28	TRBJ1-2	CASTGNRGRPGYGYTF